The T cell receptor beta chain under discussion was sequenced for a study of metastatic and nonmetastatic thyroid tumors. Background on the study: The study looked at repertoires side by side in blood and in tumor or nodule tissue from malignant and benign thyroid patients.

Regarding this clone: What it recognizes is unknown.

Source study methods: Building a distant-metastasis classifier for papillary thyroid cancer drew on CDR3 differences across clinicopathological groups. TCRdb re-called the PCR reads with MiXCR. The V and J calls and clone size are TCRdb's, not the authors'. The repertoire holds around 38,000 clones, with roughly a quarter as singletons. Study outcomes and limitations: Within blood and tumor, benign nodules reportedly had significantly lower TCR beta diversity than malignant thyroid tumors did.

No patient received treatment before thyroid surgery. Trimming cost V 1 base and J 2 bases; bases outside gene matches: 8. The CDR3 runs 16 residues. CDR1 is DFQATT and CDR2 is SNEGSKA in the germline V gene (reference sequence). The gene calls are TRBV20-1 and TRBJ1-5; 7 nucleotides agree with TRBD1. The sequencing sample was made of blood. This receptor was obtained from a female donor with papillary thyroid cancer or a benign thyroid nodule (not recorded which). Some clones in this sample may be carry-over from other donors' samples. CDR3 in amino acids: CSARGGQLERNQPQHF. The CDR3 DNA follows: TGCAGTGCTAGAGGGGGACAGCTTGAGCGCAATCAGCCCCAGCATTTT.